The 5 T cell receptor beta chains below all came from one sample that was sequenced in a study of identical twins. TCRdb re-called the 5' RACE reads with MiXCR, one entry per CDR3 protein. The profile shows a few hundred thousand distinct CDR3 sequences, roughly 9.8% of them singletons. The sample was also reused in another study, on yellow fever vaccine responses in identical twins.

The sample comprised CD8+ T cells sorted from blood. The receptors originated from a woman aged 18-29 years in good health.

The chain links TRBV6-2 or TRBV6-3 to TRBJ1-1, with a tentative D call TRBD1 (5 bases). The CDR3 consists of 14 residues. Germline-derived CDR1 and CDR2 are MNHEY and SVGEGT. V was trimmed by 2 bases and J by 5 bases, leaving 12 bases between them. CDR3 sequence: CASSYVGVETEAFF. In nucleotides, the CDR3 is TGTGCCAGCAGTTACGTAGGGGTCGAAACTGAAGCTTTCTTT.

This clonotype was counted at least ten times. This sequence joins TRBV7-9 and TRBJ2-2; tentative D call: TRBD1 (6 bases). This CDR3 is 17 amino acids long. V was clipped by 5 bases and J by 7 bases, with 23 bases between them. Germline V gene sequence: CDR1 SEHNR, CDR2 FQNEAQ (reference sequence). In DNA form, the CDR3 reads TGTGCCAGCAGCCCTCCGGGACACCACAATCTTAACGGGGAGCTGTTTTTT. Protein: CASSPPGHHNLNGELFF.

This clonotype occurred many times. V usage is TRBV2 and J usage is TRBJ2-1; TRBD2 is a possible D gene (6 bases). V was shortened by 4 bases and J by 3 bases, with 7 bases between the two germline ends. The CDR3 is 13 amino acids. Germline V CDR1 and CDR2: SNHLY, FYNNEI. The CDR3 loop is CASSAGDYNEQFF. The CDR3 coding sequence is TGTGCCAGCAGTGCGGGGGACTACAATGAGCAGTTCTTC.

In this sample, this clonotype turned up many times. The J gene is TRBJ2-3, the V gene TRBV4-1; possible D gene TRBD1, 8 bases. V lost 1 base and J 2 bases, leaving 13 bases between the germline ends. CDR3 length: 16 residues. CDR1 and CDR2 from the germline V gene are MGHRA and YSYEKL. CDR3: CASSQVTGGATDTQYF. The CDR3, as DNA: TGCGCCAGCAGCCAAGTTACAGGGGGGGCCACAGATACGCAGTATTTT.

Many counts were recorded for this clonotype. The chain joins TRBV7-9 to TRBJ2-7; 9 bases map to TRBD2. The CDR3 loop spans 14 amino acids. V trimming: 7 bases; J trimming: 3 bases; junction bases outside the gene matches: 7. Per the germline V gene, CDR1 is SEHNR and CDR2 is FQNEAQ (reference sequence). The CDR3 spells CASTSGTSRYEQYF. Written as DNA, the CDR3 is TGTGCCAGCACCTCCGGGACTAGCCGCTACGAGCAGTACTTC.